The 24 T cell receptor beta chains in this list originate from one sample, sequenced in a study of CD8+CD57+ T cells in acquired aplastic anemia. Genomic DNA provided the template from which TCR beta VDJ and CDR3 profiles were obtained. MiXCR, run by TCRdb on the reads, gives a single entry per CDR3 protein. The table lists about 160,000 distinct CDR3 sequences, roughly 48% of them singletons. The material sequenced was sorted CD4+, CD8+, or CD8+CD57+ T cells (not recorded which) from PBMCs. The receptors originated from a human donor in good health.

This chain links TRBV19 with TRBJ1-6; tentative D call: TRBD1 (5 bases). The V gene's germline CDR1 is LNHDA and CDR2 SQIVND (reference sequence). Trimming pared 5 bases from V and 6 bases from J, leaving 14 bases between. The CDR3 runs to 15 residues. In nucleotides, the CDR3 is TGTGCCAGTAGTCGGGGCGTAGACAGTAATTCACCCCTCCACTTT. It yields the protein CASSRGVDSNSPLHF.

The rearrangement links TRBV11-1 to TRBJ2-3, with 10 positions matching TRBD1. Germline V gene sequence: CDR1 SGHAT, CDR2 FQDESV (reference sequence). With 5 bases clipped from V and 0 bases from J, the junction kept 5 bases outside the gene matches. The CDR3 loop spans 16 amino acids. CDR3 bases: TGTGCCAGCAGCACCCGACAGGGGGCAAGCACAGATACGCAGTATTTT. This encodes CASSTRQGASTDTQYF.

This clonotype was recorded many times. The chain has TRBV7-9 and TRBJ2-7; D unresolved. This CDR3 has 13 amino acids. CDR1 and CDR2 (germline): SEHNR, FQNEAQ (reference sequence). V was trimmed by 3 bases and J by 4 bases, leaving 10 bases between them. CDR3: CASSFDGRYEQYF. CDR3 nucleotides: TGTGCCAGCAGCTTTGACGGACGATACGAGCAGTACTTC.

About this clonotype itself: A much larger clone is a single base away; this may be a read error. The V gene is TRBV9, the J gene TRBJ2-3; D is undetermined. This CDR3 is built from 14 residues. Germline CDR1 reads SGDLS; CDR2 reads YYNGEE. The V gene lost 4 bases and the J gene lost 8 bases, with 17 bases spanning the gap. This CDR3 reads CASSPHVVGSTQYF. The CDR3 nucleotides are TGTGCCAGCAGCCCCCATGTGGTGGGTTCTACGCAGTATTTT.

This clonotype was seen only a few times. In DNA, the CDR3 is TGTGCCAGTAGTGACAGGGGGCGCAATCAGCCCCAGCATTTT. Translation: CASSDRGRNQPQHF. J is TRBJ1-5 and V is TRBV19; 10 bases are a match to TRBD1. Trimming cost V 5 bases and J 2 bases; bases outside gene matches: 0. Germline CDR1 reads LNHDA; CDR2 reads SQIVND (reference sequence). The CDR3 length is 14 residues. Full variable domain (rest looked up from reference TRBV19 and TRBJ1-5): DGGITQSPKYLFRKEGQNVTLSCEQNLNHDAMYWYRQDPGQGLRLIYYSQIVNDFQKGDIAEGYSVSREKKESFPLTVTSAQKNPTAFYLCASSDRGRNQPQHFGDGTRLSIL.

The chain recombines TRBV24-1 with TRBJ2-5; D ambiguous. The CDR3 sequence is 13 residues long. Trimming shortened V by 3 bases and J by 5 bases, and 9 bases separated the two germline ends. From germline, CDR1 is KGHDR and CDR2 SFDVKD. This CDR3 reads CATSDTSVETQYF. In DNA form, the CDR3 reads TGTGCCACCAGTGATACCTCGGTCGAGACCCAGTACTTC.

This clonotype has ten or more counts. The rearrangement links TRBV12-3 or TRBV12-4 to TRBJ1-5, with a possible D match to TRBD1 (6 bases). Trimming cost V 4 bases and J 2 bases, with 15 bases left between them. The CDR3 loop spans 16 amino acids. The CDR3 nucleotides are TGTGCCAGCAGTTCTCCACAGGGTTTTGGCAATCAGCCCCAGCATTTT. Its translation: CASSSPQGFGNQPQHF.

The table lists this clonotype with many counts. This chain uses TRBV20-1 with TRBJ2-1, with no clear D. Germline values: CDR1 DFQATT, CDR2 SNEGSKA (reference sequence). This CDR3 has 16 amino acids. V lost 1 base and J 0 bases, leaving 13 bases between the germline ends. In nucleotides, the CDR3 is TGCAGTGCTAGAGGGGGTGCCGCTAGCTCCTACAATGAGCAGTTCTTC. It is translated as CSARGGAASSYNEQFF.

This clonotype was counted ten times or more. The V call is TRBV5-1, the J call TRBJ1-1; D not resolved. Trimming shortened V by 5 bases and J by 5 bases, and 13 bases separated the two germline ends. CDR3 size: 13 residues. CDR1 is SGHRS, CDR2 YFSETQ, per germline. The CDR3 nucleotides are TGCGCCAGCAGGGGCAGCCCGGGAACTGAAGCTTTCTTT. Translation: CASRGSPGTEAFF.

This clonotype has at least ten counts. The chain carries TRBV2 and TRBJ1-1, with 10 bases lining up with TRBD1. J was trimmed by 1 base and V by 7 bases; bases with no gene match: 12. The CDR3 is made up of 17 amino acids. Germline CDR1 and CDR2: SNHLY and FYNNEI. CDR3 DNA sequence: TGTGCCAGCAATTACCCGGGACAGGGGTCATGGAACACTGAAGCTTTCTTT. Protein sequence: CASNYPGQGSWNTEAFF. The complete variable domain, with remaining parts taken from reference TRBV2 and TRBJ1-1, reads EPEVTQTPSHQVTQMGQEVILRCVPISNHLYFYWYRQILGQKVEFLVSFYNNEISEKSEIFDDQFSVERPDGSNFTLKIRSTKLEDSAMYFCASNYPGQGSWNTEAFFGQGTRLTVV.

This clonotype was seen a handful of times. The chain is built from TRBV28 and TRBJ2-7; D not resolved. CDR3 length: 15 residues. Germline-derived CDR1 and CDR2 are MDHEN and SYDVKM. Trimming shortened V by 6 bases and J by 4 bases, and 19 bases separated the two germline ends. CDR3 amino acids: CASSSARRRPYEQYF. The CDR3 coding sequence is TGTGCCAGCAGCTCAGCTCGGCGGAGACCTTACGAGCAGTACTTC.

This clonotype was found many times. V gene TRBV5-1 combines with J gene TRBJ2-3; 9 bases fit TRBD2. There are 15 residues in the CDR3. Germline V gives CDR1 SGHRS, CDR2 YFSETQ. V was pared by 4 bases and J by 2 bases, with 5 bases of the junction left unmatched. The CDR3 loop is CASSLTSGYTDTQYF. CDR3 bases: TGCGCCAGCAGCCTGACTAGCGGATACACAGATACGCAGTATTTT.

A note on this clonotype: At one end the junction does not follow the germline gene, possibly because of a read error. The chain links TRBV25-1 to TRBJ1-1, with a possible D match to TRBD1 (6 bases). The CDR3 loop spans 15 amino acids. Germline-derived CDR1 and CDR2 are MGHDK and SYGVNS. Written as DNA, the CDR3 is TGTACCAGCAGTGAAGGGGGGAAGGGAAACACTGAAGCTTTCTTT. It translates to CTSSEGGKGNTEAFF.

The chain employs TRBV19 and TRBJ1-2, with D possibly matching TRBD1 (6 bases). V lost 4 bases, J lost 12 bases, and 18 bases lay in between. The CDR3 totals 13 residues. Germline V CDR1 and CDR2: LNHDA, SQIVND (reference sequence). CDR3 bases: TGTGCCAGTAGTACCGTGGGGGGCTCTGGAAACACCTTC. Translated: CASSTVGGSGNTF.

This clonotype turned up a few times. One junction end disagrees with the germline gene, perhaps due to a read error. This chain uses TRBV10-3 with TRBJ1-3; the match to TRBD1 covers 7 bases. CDR3 length equals 15 residues. Looked up from germline, CDR1 is ENHRY and CDR2 is SYGVKD. CDR3 residues: CASSYSTTGGNTIYF. The CDR3 coding sequence is TGTGCCAGCAGTTATTCCACGACAGGGGGAAACACCATATATTTT.

This clonotype has a count of ten or more. CDR3 bases: TGTGCCAGCAATCGACAGGGAGGGTGGGGCTACACCTTC. As protein: CASNRQGGWGYTF. The chain joins TRBV6-1 to TRBJ1-2; TRBD1 agrees at 7 bases. Germline CDR1 MNHNS, CDR2 SASEGT. Trimming took 7 bases from V and 8 from J; bases not matched to a gene: 10. This CDR3 region has 13 residues.

The V and J genes are TRBV7-2 and TRBJ1-1; D ambiguous. The CDR3 is 11 amino acids. Germline loops: CDR1 SGHTA, CDR2 FQGNSA. The germline V and J ends were trimmed by 3 bases and 10 bases, with 9 bases remaining between them. The CDR3: CASSFGVGAFF. The DNA for the CDR3 is TGTGCCAGCAGCTTCGGGGTAGGAGCTTTCTTT.

CDR3 amino acids: CSVDSGPVETQYF. Here the CDR3 DNA reads TGCAGCGTCGATAGTGGGCCCGTGGAGACCCAGTACTTC. The V call is TRBV29-1, the J call TRBJ2-5; D ambiguous. Germline CDR1 reads SQVTM; CDR2 reads ANQGSEA. The CDR3 length is 13 residues. The V gene lost 6 bases and the J gene lost 5 bases, with 16 bases spanning the gap.

Many counts were recorded for this clonotype. This chain links TRBV15 with TRBJ2-1; the D gene is possibly TRBD2 (5 bases). The CDR3 runs 17 residues. The V gene lost 1 base and the J gene lost 1 base, with 14 bases spanning the gap. Germline values: CDR1 LNHNV, CDR2 YYDKDF (reference sequence). The CDR3 protein is CATSRVPSRRSYNEQFF. CDR3 coding DNA: TGTGCCACCAGCAGAGTCCCTAGCCGAAGGTCCTACAATGAGCAGTTCTTC.

Remarks on this clonotype: A read error may be the cause here, since a much bigger clone is one base away. The chain combines TRBV5-5 with TRBJ2-7; the D is unclear. V was trimmed by 2 bases and J by 2 bases, leaving 17 bases between them. The CDR3 spans 16 residues. Germline V CDR1 and CDR2: SGHKS, YYEKEE (reference sequence). The CDR3 DNA follows: TGTGCCAGCAGCTTAGCCCCAGGTAGACACACCTACGAGCAGTACTTC. Its protein is CASSLAPGRHTYEQYF. Full variable domain (missing parts from reference TRBV5-5 and TRBJ2-7): DAGVTQSPTHLIKTRGQQVTLRCSPISGHKSVSWYQQVLGQGPQFIFQYYEKEERGRGNFPDRFSARQFPNYSSELNVNALLLGDSALYLCASSLAPGRHTYEQYFGPGTRLTVT.

V gene TRBV7-2 combines with J gene TRBJ2-7; possibly TRBD1 or TRBD2 for D (6 bases each). CDR3 length: 11 residues. Deletions cut 3 bases from V and 9 bases from J, with 9 bases between. Per the germline V gene, CDR1 is SGHTA and CDR2 is FQGNSA. In nucleotides, the CDR3 is TGTGCCAGCAGCTTTCCGGGGGCGCAGTACTTC. This codes for CASSFPGAQYF.

This clonotype showed up just a few times. The chain uses TRBV6-5 and TRBJ2-7; 10 nucleotides align to TRBD2. This CDR3 is built from 15 residues. The junction had 7 bases not matched to a gene; V was cut back by 4 bases and J by 4 bases. The germline V gene encodes CDR1 MNHEY and CDR2 SVGAGI. CDR3 bases: TGTGCCAGCAGTTCGAGCGGGAGGGCATGGTACGAGCAGTACTTC. Its translation is CASSSSGRAWYEQYF.

This clonotype was detected many times. A read error may produce the germline difference seen at one junction end. The chain recombines TRBV10-3 with TRBJ1-3; unclear D gene. Germline lookup yields CDR1 ENHRY and CDR2 SYGVKD. The CDR3 sequence is 15 residues long. The CDR3 here is CASSEMGNFGNTIYF. CDR3 sequence (DNA): TGTGCCAGCAGTGAGATGGGTAATTTTGGAAACACCATATATTTT.

This chain uses TRBV29-1 with TRBJ2-3, with TRBD2 matching over 10 bases. The germline V gene encodes CDR1 SQVTM and CDR2 ANQGSEA. The ends lost 6 bases at V and 4 bases at J; junction bases unmatched: 10. The CDR3 is made up of 15 amino acids. The CDR3 nucleotides read TGCAGCGTAGATGCGAGACTAGCGGGCTCAGATACGCAGTATTTT. Translated: CSVDARLAGSDTQYF.